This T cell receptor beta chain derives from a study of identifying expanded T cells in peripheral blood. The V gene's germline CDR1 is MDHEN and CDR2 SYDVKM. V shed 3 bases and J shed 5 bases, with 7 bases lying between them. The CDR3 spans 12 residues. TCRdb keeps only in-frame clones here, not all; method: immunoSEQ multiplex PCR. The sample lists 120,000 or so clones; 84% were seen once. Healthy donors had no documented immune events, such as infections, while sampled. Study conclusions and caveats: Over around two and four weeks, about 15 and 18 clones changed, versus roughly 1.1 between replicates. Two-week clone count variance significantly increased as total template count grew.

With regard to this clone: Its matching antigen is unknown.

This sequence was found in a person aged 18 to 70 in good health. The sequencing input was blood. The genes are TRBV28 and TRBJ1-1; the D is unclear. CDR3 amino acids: CASSFGLTEAFF. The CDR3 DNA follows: TGTGCCAGCAGTTTCGGGTTAACTGAAGCTTTCTTT.